The 10 T cell receptor beta chains reported below all come from one sample, sequenced in a study of cytomegalovirus exposure and HLA in healthy donors. Here immunoSEQ multiplex PCR was the method, and the copy in TCRdb shows in-frame clones only, minus some. This table holds about 89,000 clones, almost 85% found once. Sequenced material: PBMCs. Receptors originate from a woman younger than 35 in good health and CMV-seropositive.

The rearrangement links TRBV28 to TRBJ2-1, with TRBD1 matching over 10 bases. V gave up 3 bases and J gave up 8 bases; unmatched junction bases: 10. The CDR3 is made up of 16 amino acids. Per the germline V gene, CDR1 is MDHEN and CDR2 is SYDVKM. For the CDR3, the DNA is TGTGCCAGCAGTTTTTATGGGACAGGGGCGTTATATGAGCAGTTCTTC. It translates to CASSFYGTGALYEQFF. Using reference TRBV28 and TRBJ2-1 for the parts outside the CDR3, the full variable domain is DVKVTQSSRYLVKRTGEKVFLECVQDMDHENMFWYRQDPGLGLRLIYFSYDVKMKEKGDIPEGYSVSREKKERFSLILESASTNQTSMYLCASSFYGTGALYEQFFGPGTRLTVL.

The chain is built from TRBV7-2 and TRBJ2-7, with D uncertain. Germline assignment: CDR1 SGHTA and CDR2 FQGNSA. The CDR3 covers 12 residues. Trimming cost V 5 bases and J 0 bases, with 5 bases left between them. Here the CDR3 DNA reads TGTGCCAGCAGCCTAACCTCCTACGAGCAGTACTTC. It specifies CASSLTSYEQYF.

V is TRBV5-8 and J is TRBJ2-5; 7 bases map to TRBD1. J lost 4 bases, V lost 4 bases, and 7 bases had no gene match. Germline V gives CDR1 SGHTS, CDR2 YDEGEE. CDR3 length: 14 amino acids. Here the CDR3 reads CASSPRGRRETQYF. Written as DNA, the CDR3 is TGTGCCAGCAGCCCGAGGGGGCGGCGAGAGACCCAGTACTTC.

The CDR3 sequence: CASSDRAWGEQFF. Here the CDR3 DNA reads TGTGCCAGCAGTGACAGGGCTTGGGGTGAGCAGTTCTTC. V is TRBV2 and J is TRBJ2-1; tentatively, D is TRBD1 (5 bases). V dropped 3 bases and J dropped 9 bases, with 12 bases sitting between them. Germline CDR1 and CDR2: SNHLY and FYNNEI. The CDR3 contains 13 residues.

This chain uses TRBV4-2 with TRBJ2-5, with 7 bases identical to TRBD1. The CDR3 has 14 residues. Germline lookup yields CDR1 LGHNA and CDR2 YNFKEQ. V was clipped by 4 bases and J by 3 bases; unmatched bases: 5. The CDR3 protein is CASSLPGQKETQYF. The CDR3 coding sequence is TGTGCCAGCAGCCTCCCGGGACAGAAAGAGACCCAGTACTTC.

A few counts support this clone. V usage is TRBV19 and J usage is TRBJ2-7; the D gene is possibly TRBD2 (6 bases). V was cut by 7 bases and J by 6 bases, with 16 bases left in between. The CDR3 totals 13 residues. Germline CDR1 reads LNHDA; CDR2 reads SQIVND (reference sequence). The CDR3 DNA reads TGTGCCAGTACGCGAGGGGCGCGGGGCGAGCAGTACTTC. Its protein is CASTRGARGEQYF.

Written as DNA, the CDR3 is TGCGCCAGCAGCTTGGACGGCGGGGGGGCGTACGAGCAGTACTTC. It specifies CASSLDGGGAYEQYF. V is TRBV5-1 and J is TRBJ2-7; TRBD2 matches 9 bases. Unmatched junction bases numbered 5, after V lost 0 bases and J lost 4 bases. Germline CDR1 SGHRS, CDR2 YFSETQ. This CDR3 region has 15 residues.

The rearrangement uses TRBV19 and TRBJ2-7, with D perhaps matching TRBD1 (6 bases). CDR1 is LNHDA and CDR2 is SQIVND in the germline V gene (reference sequence). The CDR3 length is 16 residues. V gave up 4 bases and J gave up 1 base, with 17 bases separating them. CDR3 residues: CASSSPPGANSYEQYF. The CDR3 region has the DNA TGTGCCAGTAGTAGCCCCCCAGGGGCGAATTCCTACGAGCAGTACTTC.

V is TRBV28 and J is TRBJ1-1; 8 nucleotides agree with TRBD1. Germline V lookup: CDR1 MDHEN, CDR2 SYDVKM. The V segment lost 4 bases and the J segment 4 bases; nucleotides outside the gene matches: 11. The CDR3 extends over 16 amino acids. The CDR3: CASSSPHRTGRTEAFF. CDR3 nucleotide sequence: TGTGCCAGCAGTTCTCCACATCGGACAGGGCGCACTGAAGCTTTCTTT.

The chain joins TRBV30 to TRBJ2-3; D is undetermined. The germline gives CDR1 GTSNPN, CDR2 SVGIG (reference sequence). The CDR3 sequence is 15 residues long. The ends were cut back, 0 bases at V and 6 bases at J, with 16 bases in the middle. As DNA, the CDR3 is TGTGCCTGGAGTGTATCTGGTAACAACGGGGATACGCAGTATTTT. Translating gives CAWSVSGNNGDTQYF.